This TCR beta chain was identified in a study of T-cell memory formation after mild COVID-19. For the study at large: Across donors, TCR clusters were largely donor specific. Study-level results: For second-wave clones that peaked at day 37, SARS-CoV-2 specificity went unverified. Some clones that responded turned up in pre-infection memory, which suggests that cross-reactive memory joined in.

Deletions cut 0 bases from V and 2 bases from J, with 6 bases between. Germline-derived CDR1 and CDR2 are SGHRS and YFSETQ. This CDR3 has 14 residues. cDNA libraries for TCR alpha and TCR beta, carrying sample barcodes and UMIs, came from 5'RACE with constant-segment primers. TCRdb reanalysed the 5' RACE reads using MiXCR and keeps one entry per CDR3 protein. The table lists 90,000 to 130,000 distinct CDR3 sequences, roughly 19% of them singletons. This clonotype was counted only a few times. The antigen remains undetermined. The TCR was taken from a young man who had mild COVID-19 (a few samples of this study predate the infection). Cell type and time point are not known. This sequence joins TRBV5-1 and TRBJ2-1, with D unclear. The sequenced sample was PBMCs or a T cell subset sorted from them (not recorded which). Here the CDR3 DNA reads TGCGCCAGCAGCTTGGAAGGGACCTACAATGAGCAGTTCTTC. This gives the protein CASSLEGTYNEQFF.